This TCR beta chain stems from a study of blood T cell repertoires in COVID-19. Overall study context: There were acute and convalescent COVID-19 samples, and they came from the United States, Italy and Spain.

This table comes from immunoSEQ multiplex PCR, and its TCRdb copy is limited to in-frame clones, with some not included. The profile shows under 300,000 clones, 65% to 90% of them singletons. Residents of about two dozen US areas, aged roughly 18 to 95 years, made up the participants. Clinical history reported by participants formed the basis on which cohorts were assigned. Trimming took 5 bases from V and 6 from J, leaving 11 bases between them. This CDR3 has 13 residues. Comment on this clone: This sample also contains other DNA sequences that code for the same CDR3.

The receptor was derived from a young man who had recovered from COVID-19. The specimen was PBMCs or T cells enriched from blood (not recorded which). The chain carries TRBV12-3 or TRBV12-4 and TRBJ1-5, with D maybe TRBD1 (6 bases). DNA for the CDR3: TGTGCCAGCAGTGCACAGGGTAGTCAGCCCCAGCATTTT. Translated: CASSAQGSQPQHF.